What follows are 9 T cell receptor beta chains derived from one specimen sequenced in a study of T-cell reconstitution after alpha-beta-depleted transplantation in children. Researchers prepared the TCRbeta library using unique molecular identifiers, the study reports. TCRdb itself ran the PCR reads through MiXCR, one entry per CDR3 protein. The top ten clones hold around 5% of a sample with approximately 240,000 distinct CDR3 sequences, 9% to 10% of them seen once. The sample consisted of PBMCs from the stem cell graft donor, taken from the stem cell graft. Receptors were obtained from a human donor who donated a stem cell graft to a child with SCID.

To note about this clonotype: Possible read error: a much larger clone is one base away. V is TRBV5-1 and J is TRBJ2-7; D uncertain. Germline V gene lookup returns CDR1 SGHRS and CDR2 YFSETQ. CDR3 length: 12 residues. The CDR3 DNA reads TGCGCCAGCAGCTATGGTTCCTACGAGCGGTACTTC. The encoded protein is CASSYGSYERYF.

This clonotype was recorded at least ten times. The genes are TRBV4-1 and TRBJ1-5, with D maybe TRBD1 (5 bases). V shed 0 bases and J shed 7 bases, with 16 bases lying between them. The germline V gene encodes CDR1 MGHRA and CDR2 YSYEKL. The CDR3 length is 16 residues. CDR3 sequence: CASSQDFEGKVQPQHF. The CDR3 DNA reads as TGCGCCAGCAGCCAAGATTTTGAGGGGAAGGTACAGCCCCAGCATTTT.

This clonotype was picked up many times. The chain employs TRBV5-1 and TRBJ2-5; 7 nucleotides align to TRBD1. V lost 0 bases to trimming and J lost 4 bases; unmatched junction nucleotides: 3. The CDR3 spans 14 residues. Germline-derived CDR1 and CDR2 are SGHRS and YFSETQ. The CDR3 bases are TGCGCCAGCAGCTTGGGGTACAGGGGAGAGACCCAGTACTTC. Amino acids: CASSLGYRGETQYF.

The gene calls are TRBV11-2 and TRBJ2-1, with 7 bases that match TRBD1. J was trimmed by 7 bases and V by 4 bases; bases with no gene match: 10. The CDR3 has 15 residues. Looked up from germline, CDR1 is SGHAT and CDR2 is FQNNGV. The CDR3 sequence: CASSWGQTRLNEQFF. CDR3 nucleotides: TGTGCCAGCAGCTGGGGACAGACCCGCTTGAATGAGCAGTTCTTC. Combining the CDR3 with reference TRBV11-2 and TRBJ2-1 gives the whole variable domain EAGVAQSPRYKIIEKRQSVAFWCNPISGHATLYWYQQILGQGPKLLIQFQNNGVVDDSQLPKDRFSAERLKGVDSTLKIQPAKLEDSAVYLCASSWGQTRLNEQFFGPGTRLTVL.

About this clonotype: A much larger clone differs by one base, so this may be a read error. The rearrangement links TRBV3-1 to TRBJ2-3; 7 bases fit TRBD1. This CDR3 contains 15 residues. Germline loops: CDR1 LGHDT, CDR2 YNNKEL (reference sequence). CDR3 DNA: TGTGCCACCAGCCCTCACAGGGGTTTCACAGATACGCAGTATTTT. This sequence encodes CATSPHRGFTDTQYF.

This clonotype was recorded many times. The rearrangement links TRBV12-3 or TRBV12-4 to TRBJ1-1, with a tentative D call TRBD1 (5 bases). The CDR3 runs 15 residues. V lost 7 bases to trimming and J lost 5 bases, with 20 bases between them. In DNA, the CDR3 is TGTGCCAGCAATTCAATTCGGGCAGGGAGGACTGAAGCTTTCTTT. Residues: CASNSIRAGRTEAFF.

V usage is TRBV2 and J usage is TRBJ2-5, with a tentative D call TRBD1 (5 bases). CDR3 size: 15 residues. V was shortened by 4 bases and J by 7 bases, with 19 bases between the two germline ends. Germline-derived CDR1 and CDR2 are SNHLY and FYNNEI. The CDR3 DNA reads TGTGCCAGCAGTGCTGGGGCGACTCCGCTTATGACCCAGTACTTC. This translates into CASSAGATPLMTQYF.

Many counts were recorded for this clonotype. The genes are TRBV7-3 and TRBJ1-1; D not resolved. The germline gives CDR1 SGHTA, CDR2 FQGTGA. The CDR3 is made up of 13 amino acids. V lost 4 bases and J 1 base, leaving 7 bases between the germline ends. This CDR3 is CASSSAGNTEAFF. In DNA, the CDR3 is TGTGCCAGCAGCTCGGCGGGGAACACTGAAGCTTTCTTT.

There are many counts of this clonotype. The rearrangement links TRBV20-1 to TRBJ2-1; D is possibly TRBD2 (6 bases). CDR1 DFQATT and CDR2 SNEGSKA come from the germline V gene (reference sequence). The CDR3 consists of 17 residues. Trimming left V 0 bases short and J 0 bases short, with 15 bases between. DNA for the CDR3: TGCAGTGCTAGAGAATTCCTGCGGGGTGGCTCCTACAATGAGCAGTTCTTC. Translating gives CSAREFLRGGSYNEQFF.